This T cell receptor beta chain derives from a study of cytomegalovirus exposure and HLA in healthy donors. The CDR3 runs to 14 residues. Germline V lookup: CDR1 MGHRA, CDR2 YSYEKL. Trimming took off 1 base at V and 0 bases at J, with 4 bases between the two ends. The PCR ran on 60 Vbeta and 13 Jbeta primers. TCRdb keeps only in-frame clones here, not all; method: immunoSEQ multiplex PCR. Altogether some 170,000 clones are present, roughly 79% being singletons, with the ten largest covering about 13%. Samples came from healthy bone marrow donors. V usage is TRBV4-1 and J usage is TRBJ1-3; D gene ambiguous. This TCR was sampled from a woman in her fifties or sixties in good health and CMV-seronegative. Material: PBMCs. CDR3: CASSQAGSGNTIYF. In nucleotides, the CDR3 is TGCGCCAGCAGCCAAGCAGGCTCTGGAAACACCATATATTTT.